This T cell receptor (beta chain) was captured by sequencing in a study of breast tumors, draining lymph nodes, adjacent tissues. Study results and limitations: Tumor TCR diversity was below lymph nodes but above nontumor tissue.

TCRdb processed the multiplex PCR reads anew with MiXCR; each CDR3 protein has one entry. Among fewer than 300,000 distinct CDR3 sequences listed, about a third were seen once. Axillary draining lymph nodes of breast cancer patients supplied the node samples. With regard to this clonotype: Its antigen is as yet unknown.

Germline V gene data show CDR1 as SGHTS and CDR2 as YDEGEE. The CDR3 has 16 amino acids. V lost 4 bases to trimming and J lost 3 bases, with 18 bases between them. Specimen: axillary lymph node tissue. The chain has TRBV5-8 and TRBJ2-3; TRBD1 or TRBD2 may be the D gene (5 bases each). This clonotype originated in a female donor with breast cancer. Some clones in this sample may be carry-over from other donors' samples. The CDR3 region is CASSLGAGQGTDTQYF. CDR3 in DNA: TGTGCCAGCAGCCTAGGGGCGGGCCAAGGGACAGATACGCAGTATTTT.